This T cell receptor beta chain emerged from a study of breast tumors, draining lymph nodes, adjacent tissues. TCRdb recomputed calls from the multiplex PCR reads with MiXCR, one row per CDR3 protein. The sample comprises approximately 89,000 distinct CDR3 sequences, about 27% of which are singletons, and roughly 8.1% rests with the top ten. The germline V gene has CDR1 MNHEY and CDR2 SVGAGI. The CDR3 is 10 amino acids. V gave up 8 bases and J gave up 7 bases, with 8 bases separating them. Samples came from axillary lymph nodes draining the breast cancer. In this sample, this clonotype turned up many times.

Sequenced material: axillary lymph node tissue. This clonotype was sampled from a female donor with breast cancer. Some clones in this sample may be carry-over from other donors' samples. The rearrangement uses TRBV6-5 and TRBJ2-5; D not resolved. CDR3 protein: CASGSGTQYF. The CDR3 nucleotides read TGTGCCAGCGGCTCTGGGACCCAGTACTTC.